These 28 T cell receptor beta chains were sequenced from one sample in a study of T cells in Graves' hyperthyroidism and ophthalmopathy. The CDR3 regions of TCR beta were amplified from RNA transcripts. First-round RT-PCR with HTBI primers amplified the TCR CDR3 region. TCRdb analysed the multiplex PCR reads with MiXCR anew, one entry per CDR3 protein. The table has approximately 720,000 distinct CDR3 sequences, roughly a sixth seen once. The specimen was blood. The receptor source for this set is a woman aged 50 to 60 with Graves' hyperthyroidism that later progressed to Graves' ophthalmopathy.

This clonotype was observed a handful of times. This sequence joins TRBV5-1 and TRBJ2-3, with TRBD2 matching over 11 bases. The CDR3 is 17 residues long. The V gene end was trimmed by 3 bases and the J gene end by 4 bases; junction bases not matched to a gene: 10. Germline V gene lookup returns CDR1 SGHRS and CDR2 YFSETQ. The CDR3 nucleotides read TGCGCCAGCAGCTCCCGTTCTAGCGGGGGGAGTTCAGATACGCAGTATTTT. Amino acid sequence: CASSSRSSGGSSDTQYF.

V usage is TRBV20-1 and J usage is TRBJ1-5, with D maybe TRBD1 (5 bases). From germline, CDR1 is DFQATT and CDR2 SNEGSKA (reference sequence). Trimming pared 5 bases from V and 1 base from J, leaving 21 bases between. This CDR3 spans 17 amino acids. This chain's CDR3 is CSAPLQGRGGSNQPQHF. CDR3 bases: TGCAGTGCTCCGCTACAAGGCCGGGGGGGAAGCAATCAGCCCCAGCATTTT.

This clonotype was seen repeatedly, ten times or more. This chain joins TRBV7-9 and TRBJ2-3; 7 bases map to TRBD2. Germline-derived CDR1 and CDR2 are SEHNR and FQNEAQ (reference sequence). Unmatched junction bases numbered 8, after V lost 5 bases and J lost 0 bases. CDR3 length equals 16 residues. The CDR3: CASSARDYTSTDTQYF. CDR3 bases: TGTGCCAGCAGCGCGCGGGACTACACTAGCACAGATACGCAGTATTTT.

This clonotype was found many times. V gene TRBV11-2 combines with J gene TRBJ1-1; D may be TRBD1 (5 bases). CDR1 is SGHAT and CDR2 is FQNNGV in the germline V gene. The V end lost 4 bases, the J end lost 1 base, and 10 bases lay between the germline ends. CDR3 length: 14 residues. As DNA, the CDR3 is TGTGCCAGCAGCTCCCGGGACTGGAACACTGAAGCTTTCTTT. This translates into CASSSRDWNTEAFF.

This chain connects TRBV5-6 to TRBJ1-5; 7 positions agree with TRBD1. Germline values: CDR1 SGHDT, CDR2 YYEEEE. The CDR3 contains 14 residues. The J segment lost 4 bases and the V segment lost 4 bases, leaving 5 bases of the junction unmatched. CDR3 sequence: CASSQGQANQPQHF. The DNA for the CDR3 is TGTGCCAGCAGCCAAGGACAGGCGAATCAGCCCCAGCATTTT.

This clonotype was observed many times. Written as DNA, the CDR3 is TGTGCCAGCTGGGACAGGGTGGCCTCCACAGATACGCAGTATTTT. Residues: CASWDRVASTDTQYF. The chain carries TRBV2 and TRBJ2-3; 9 bases map to TRBD1. CDR1 SNHLY and CDR2 FYNNEI come from the germline V gene. The junction had 8 bases not matched to a gene; V was cut back by 8 bases and J by 2 bases. The CDR3 runs 15 residues.

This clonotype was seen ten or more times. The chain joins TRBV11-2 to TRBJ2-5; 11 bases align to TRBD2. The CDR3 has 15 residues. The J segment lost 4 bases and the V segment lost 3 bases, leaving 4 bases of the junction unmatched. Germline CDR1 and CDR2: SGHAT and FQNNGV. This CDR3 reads CASSFFSGGGETQYF. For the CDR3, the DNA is TGTGCCAGCAGCTTTTTTAGCGGGGGGGGAGAGACCCAGTACTTC.

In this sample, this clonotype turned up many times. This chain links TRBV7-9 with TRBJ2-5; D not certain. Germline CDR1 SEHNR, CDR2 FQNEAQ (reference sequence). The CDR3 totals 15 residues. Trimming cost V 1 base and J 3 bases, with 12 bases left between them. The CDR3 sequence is CASSLVLAAEETQYF. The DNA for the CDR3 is TGTGCCAGCAGCTTAGTCTTGGCGGCAGAAGAGACCCAGTACTTC.

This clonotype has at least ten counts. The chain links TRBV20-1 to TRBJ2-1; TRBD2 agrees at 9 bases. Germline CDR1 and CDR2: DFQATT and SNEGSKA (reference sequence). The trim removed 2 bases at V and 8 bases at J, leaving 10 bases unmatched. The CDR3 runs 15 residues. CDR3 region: CSARRSGGLYYEQFF. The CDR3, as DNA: TGCAGTGCTAGACGCAGCGGGGGGCTTTACTATGAGCAGTTCTTC.

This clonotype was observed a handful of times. DNA of the CDR3: TGTGCCAGTAGTGCGATGGGACAGACAAACACTGAAGCTTTCTTT. Translating it yields CASSAMGQTNTEAFF. The chain joins TRBV19 to TRBJ1-1, with TRBD1 identical over 7 bases. CDR3 length: 15 residues. The V and J ends lost 5 bases and 2 bases, in that order; junction bases with no gene match: 8. The V gene's germline CDR1 is LNHDA and CDR2 SQIVND (reference sequence).

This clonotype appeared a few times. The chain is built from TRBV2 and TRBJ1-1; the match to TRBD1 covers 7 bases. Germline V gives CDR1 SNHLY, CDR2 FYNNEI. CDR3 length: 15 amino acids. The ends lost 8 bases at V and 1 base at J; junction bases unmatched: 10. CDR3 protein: CASHSEGAGNTEAFF. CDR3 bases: TGTGCCAGCCACTCGGAGGGGGCAGGGAACACTGAAGCTTTCTTT.

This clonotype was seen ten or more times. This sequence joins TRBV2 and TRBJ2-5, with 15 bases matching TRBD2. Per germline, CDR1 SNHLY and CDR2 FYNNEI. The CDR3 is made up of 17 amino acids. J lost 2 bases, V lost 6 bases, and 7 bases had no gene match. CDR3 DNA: TGTGCCAGCAGCGCTGGGACTAGCGGGGGGAATCAAGAGACCCAGTACTTC. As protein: CASSAGTSGGNQETQYF.

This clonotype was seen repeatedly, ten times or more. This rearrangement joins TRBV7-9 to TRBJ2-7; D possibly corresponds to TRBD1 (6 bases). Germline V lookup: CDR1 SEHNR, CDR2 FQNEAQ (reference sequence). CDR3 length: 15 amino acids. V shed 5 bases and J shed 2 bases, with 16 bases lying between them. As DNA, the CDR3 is TGTGCCAGCAGCCCCGCCCCACAGGGACCCTACGAGCAGTACTTC. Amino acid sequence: CASSPAPQGPYEQYF.

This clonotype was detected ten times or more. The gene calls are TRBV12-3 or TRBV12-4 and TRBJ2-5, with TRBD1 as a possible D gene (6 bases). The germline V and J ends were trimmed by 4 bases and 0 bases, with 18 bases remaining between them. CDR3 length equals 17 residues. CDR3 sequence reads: CASSSPLDSQYQETQYF. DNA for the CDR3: TGTGCCAGCAGTTCCCCCTTGGACAGTCAGTACCAAGAGACCCAGTACTTC.

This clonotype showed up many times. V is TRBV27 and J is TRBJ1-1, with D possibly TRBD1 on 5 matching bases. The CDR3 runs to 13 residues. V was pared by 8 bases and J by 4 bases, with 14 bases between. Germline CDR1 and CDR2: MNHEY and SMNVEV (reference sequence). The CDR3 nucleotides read TGTGCCAGCGGAAAGGGGCGGAGCACTGAAGCTTTCTTT. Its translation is CASGKGRSTEAFF.

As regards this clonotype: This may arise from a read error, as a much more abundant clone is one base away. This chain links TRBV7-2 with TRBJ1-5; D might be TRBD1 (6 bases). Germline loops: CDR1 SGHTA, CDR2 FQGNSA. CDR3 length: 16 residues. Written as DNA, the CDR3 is TGTGCCAGCAGCGAGTGGGGGGCGCGCAGCAATGAGCCCCAGCATTTT. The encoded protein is CASSEWGARSNEPQHF.

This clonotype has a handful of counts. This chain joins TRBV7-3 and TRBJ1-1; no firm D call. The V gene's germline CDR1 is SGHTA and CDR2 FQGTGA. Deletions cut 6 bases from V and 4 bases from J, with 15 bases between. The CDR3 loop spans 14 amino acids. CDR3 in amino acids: CASSFGPSGTEAFF. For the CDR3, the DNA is TGTGCCAGCAGTTTCGGACCCTCGGGCACTGAAGCTTTCTTT.

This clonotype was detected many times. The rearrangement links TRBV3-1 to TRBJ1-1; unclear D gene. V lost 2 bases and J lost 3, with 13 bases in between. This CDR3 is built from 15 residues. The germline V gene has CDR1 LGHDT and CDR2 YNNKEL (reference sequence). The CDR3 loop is CASSQNRGGDTEAFF. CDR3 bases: TGTGCCAGCAGCCAAAATCGGGGTGGGGACACTGAAGCTTTCTTT.

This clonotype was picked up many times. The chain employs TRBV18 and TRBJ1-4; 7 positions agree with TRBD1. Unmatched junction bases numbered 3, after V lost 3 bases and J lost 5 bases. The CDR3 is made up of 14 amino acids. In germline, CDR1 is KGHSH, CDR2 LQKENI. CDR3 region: CASSPGTENEKLFF. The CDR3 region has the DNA TGTGCCAGCTCACCCGGGACAGAAAATGAAAAACTGTTTTTT.

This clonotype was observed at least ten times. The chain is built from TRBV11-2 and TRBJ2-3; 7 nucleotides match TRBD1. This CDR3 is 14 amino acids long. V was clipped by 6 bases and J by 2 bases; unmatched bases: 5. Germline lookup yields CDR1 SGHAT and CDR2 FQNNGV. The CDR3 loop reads CASRLGQNTDTQYF. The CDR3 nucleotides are TGTGCCAGCAGGTTGGGACAGAACACAGATACGCAGTATTTT. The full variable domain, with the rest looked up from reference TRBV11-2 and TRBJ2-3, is EAGVAQSPRYKIIEKRQSVAFWCNPISGHATLYWYQQILGQGPKLLIQFQNNGVVDDSQLPKDRFSAERLKGVDSTLKIQPAKLEDSAVYLCASRLGQNTDTQYFGPGTRLTVL.

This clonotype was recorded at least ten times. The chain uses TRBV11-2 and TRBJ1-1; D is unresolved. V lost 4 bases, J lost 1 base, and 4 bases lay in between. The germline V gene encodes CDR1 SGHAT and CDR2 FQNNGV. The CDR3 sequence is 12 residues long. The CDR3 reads CASSYTNTEAFF. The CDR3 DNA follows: TGTGCCAGCAGCTACACGAACACTGAAGCTTTCTTT.

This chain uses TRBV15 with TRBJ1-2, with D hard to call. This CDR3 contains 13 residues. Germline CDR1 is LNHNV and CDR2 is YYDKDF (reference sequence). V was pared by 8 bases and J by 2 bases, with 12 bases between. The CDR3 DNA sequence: TGTGCCACCTCCCACGATTCAAACTATGGCTACACCTTC. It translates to CATSHDSNYGYTF.

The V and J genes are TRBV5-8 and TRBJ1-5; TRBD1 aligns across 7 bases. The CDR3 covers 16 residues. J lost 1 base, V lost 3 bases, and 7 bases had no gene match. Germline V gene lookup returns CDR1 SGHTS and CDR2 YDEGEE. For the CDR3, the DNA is TGTGCCAGCAGCTCCCTACAGGGGTTAAGCAATCAGCCCCAGCATTTT. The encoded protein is CASSSLQGLSNQPQHF.

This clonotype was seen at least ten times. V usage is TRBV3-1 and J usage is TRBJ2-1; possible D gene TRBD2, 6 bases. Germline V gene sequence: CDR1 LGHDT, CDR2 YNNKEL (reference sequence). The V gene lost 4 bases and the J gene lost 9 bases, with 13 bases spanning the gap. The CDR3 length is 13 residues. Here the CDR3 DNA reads TGTGCCAGCAGCCCGACTAGAGTCGGTGAGCAGTTCTTC. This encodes CASSPTRVGEQFF.

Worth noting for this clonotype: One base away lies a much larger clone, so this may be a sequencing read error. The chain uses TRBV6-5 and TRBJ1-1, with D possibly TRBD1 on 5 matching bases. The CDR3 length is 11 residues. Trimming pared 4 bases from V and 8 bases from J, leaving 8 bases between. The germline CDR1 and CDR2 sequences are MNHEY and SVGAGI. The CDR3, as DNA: TGTGCCAGCAGTTTGGGGGAGGAAGCTTTCTTT. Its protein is CASSLGEEAFF.

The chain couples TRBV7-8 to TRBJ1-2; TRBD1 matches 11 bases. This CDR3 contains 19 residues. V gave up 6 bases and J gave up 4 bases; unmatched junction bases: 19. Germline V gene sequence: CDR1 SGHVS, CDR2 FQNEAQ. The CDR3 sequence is CASSPNVGQGVRDSYGYTF. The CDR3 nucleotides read TGTGCCAGCAGTCCTAACGTGGGACAGGGGGTTAGGGATTCCTATGGCTACACCTTC. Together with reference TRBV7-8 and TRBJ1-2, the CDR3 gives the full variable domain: GAGVSQSPRYKVAKRGQDVALRCDPISGHVSLFWYQQALGQGPEFLTYFQNEAQLDKSGLPSDRFFAERPEGSVSTLKIQRTQQEDSAVYLCASSPNVGQGVRDSYGYTFGSGTRLTVV.

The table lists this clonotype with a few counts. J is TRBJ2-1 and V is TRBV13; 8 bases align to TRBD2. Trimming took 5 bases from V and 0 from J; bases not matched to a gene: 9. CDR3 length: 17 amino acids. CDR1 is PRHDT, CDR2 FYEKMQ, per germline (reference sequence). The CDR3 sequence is CASSKSAGTSSYNEQFF. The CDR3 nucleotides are TGTGCCAGCAGCAAGAGCGCCGGGACTAGCTCCTACAATGAGCAGTTCTTC.

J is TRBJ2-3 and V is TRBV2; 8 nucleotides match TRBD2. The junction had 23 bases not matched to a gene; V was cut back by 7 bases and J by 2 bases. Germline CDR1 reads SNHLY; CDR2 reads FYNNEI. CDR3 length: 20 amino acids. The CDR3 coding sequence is TGTGCCAGCAATCAGTACTCGGACGGCGGGGGGCCCTCGAACACAGATACGCAGTATTTT. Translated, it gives CASNQYSDGGGPSNTDTQYF.